A single sample is the source of the 21 T cell receptor beta chains below, sequenced in a study of T cell responses to AZD1222 COVID-19 vaccine. The method was immunoSEQ multiplex PCR; TCRdb's version includes in-frame clones alone and lacks a portion of them. This sample has 150,000 or so clones, with around nine tenths found just once. The input for sequencing was peripheral blood, taken after recovery from COVID-19. The receptors derive from an adult who had recovered from COVID-19.

The chain recombines TRBV3-1 (or the pseudogene TRBV3-2) with TRBJ1-2; 7 bases align to TRBD1. This CDR3 has 15 residues. Per germline, CDR1 LGHDT and CDR2 YNNKEL (reference sequence). The trim removed 1 base at V and 2 bases at J, leaving 4 bases unmatched. DNA for the CDR3: TGTGCCAGCAGCCAAGTGGGACAGCCAAACTATGGCTACACCTTC. Translated: CASSQVGQPNYGYTF.

The rearrangement joins TRBV28 to TRBJ2-1, with 9 bases fitting TRBD2. This CDR3 has 19 residues. V shed 5 bases, J shed 8 bases, and the junction held 22 bases outside the gene matches. In germline, CDR1 is MDHEN, CDR2 SYDVKM. The CDR3 spells CASSLTGQTSGPGWDEQFF. The CDR3, as DNA: TGTGCCAGCAGTCTTACCGGCCAGACTAGCGGCCCGGGTTGGGATGAGCAGTTCTTC. The whole variable domain, remainder taken from reference TRBV28 and TRBJ2-1, is DVKVTQSSRYLVKRTGEKVFLECVQDMDHENMFWYRQDPGLGLRLIYFSYDVKMKEKGDIPEGYSVSREKKERFSLILESASTNQTSMYLCASSLTGQTSGPGWDEQFFGPGTRLTVL.

The chain carries TRBV15 and TRBJ2-1; TRBD2 aligns across 8 bases. CDR3 length: 15 residues. Germline CDR1 and CDR2: LNHNV and YYDKDF (reference sequence). With 0 bases clipped from V and 4 bases from J, the junction kept 2 bases outside the gene matches. The CDR3 loop is CATSRDAGGYNEQFF. The CDR3 region has the DNA TGTGCCACCAGCAGAGATGCGGGAGGATACAATGAGCAGTTCTTC.

The chain carries TRBV4-2 and TRBJ2-1; 7 bases align to TRBD2. With V trimmed by 1 base and J by 3 bases, 9 bases remained unmatched. This CDR3 spans 17 amino acids. Germline V gives CDR1 LGHNA, CDR2 YNFKEQ. Here the CDR3 DNA reads TGTGCCAGCAGCCAAGTAAGAGTCGGGACTAACTACAATGAGCAGTTCTTC. Its translation is CASSQVRVGTNYNEQFF.

The chain couples TRBV7-8 to TRBJ2-1; D call uncertain. V dropped 0 bases and J dropped 4 bases, with 10 bases sitting between them. The CDR3 spans 15 residues. Per germline, CDR1 SGHVS and CDR2 FQNEAQ. Written as DNA, the CDR3 is TGTGCCAGCAGCTTAGCGGTGGAGTCATACAATGAGCAGTTCTTC. Protein product: CASSLAVESYNEQFF.

The chain is built from TRBV5-1 and TRBJ2-5; D is possibly TRBD1 (5 bases). Trimming stripped 0 bases from V and 2 bases from J, with 11 bases between. Germline V CDR1 and CDR2: SGHRS, YFSETQ. CDR3 length: 15 residues. CDR3 loop: CASSLGTSFQETQYF. In DNA, the CDR3 is TGCGCCAGCAGCTTGGGGACATCGTTTCAAGAGACCCAGTACTTC.

The rearrangement joins TRBV18 to TRBJ1-1; perhaps TRBD1 as D (5 bases). V was pared by 1 base and J by 3 bases, with 9 bases between. This CDR3 has 14 residues. Germline V gene sequence: CDR1 KGHSH, CDR2 LQKENI. CDR3 protein: CASSPLGRDTEAFF. DNA for the CDR3: TGTGCCAGCTCACCACTGGGACGAGACACTGAAGCTTTCTTT. Based on the CDR3 plus reference TRBV18 and TRBJ1-1, the full variable domain is NAGVMQNPRHLVRRRGQEARLRCSPMKGHSHVYWYRQLPEEGLKFMVYLQKENIIDESGMPKERFSAEFPKEGPSILRIQQVVRGDSAAYFCASSPLGRDTEAFFGQGTRLTVV.

The J gene is TRBJ1-4, the V gene TRBV10-3; 8 nucleotides agree with TRBD1. The V gene's germline CDR1 is ENHRY and CDR2 SYGVKD. CDR3 length equals 16 residues. After removal of 4 bases from V and 0 bases from J, the junction contained 4 bases not matched to a gene. CDR3 nucleotide sequence: TGTGCCATCAGTGTACAGGGGGACGCAACTAATGAAAAACTGTTTTTT. It codes for CAISVQGDATNEKLFF.

This clone occurred once. V gene TRBV19 combines with J gene TRBJ1-1, with D possibly matching TRBD1 (5 bases). With 7 bases removed from V and 3 bases from J, the gap between germline ends came to 15 bases. The CDR3 runs to 14 residues. Germline V gives CDR1 LNHDA, CDR2 SQIVND (reference sequence). CDR3 region: CASKTQGGYTEAFF. CDR3 in DNA: TGTGCCAGTAAGACGCAGGGAGGTTACACTGAAGCTTTCTTT.

The chain joins TRBV5-1 to TRBJ1-6; perhaps TRBD1 as D (6 bases). From germline, CDR1 is SGHRS and CDR2 YFSETQ. There are 14 residues in the CDR3. V shed 3 bases and J shed 9 bases, with 13 bases lying between them. CDR3 DNA sequence: TGCGCCAGCAGCTGGGGGCAGGGTGGTTCACCCCTCCACTTT. It encodes CASSWGQGGSPLHF.

This chain joins TRBV2 and TRBJ2-3; D ambiguous. Germline V gene sequence: CDR1 SNHLY, CDR2 FYNNEI. The CDR3 loop spans 12 amino acids. Trimming took 4 bases from V and 3 from J, leaving 5 bases between them. The CDR3 loop reads CASSVQTDTQYF. CDR3 nucleotides: TGTGCCAGCAGTGTTCAAACAGATACGCAGTATTTT.

The rearrangement uses TRBV18 and TRBJ1-1, with TRBD1 as a possible D gene (5 bases). The germline V and J ends were trimmed by 3 bases and 7 bases, with 15 bases remaining between them. Germline loops: CDR1 KGHSH, CDR2 LQKENI. The CDR3 spans 14 residues. CDR3 loop: CASSPLEGRDEAFF. In DNA form, the CDR3 reads TGTGCCAGCTCACCCCTTGAGGGGAGGGATGAAGCTTTCTTT.

The chain employs TRBV6-5 and TRBJ2-2; 8 nucleotides agree with TRBD1. Trimming removed 6 bases from V and 4 bases from J; junction bases left unmatched: 7. Germline values: CDR1 MNHEY, CDR2 SVGAGI. This CDR3 contains 15 residues. CDR3 in DNA: TGTGCCAGCAGGAAACAGGGGGGAGGCACCGGGGAGCTGTTTTTT. This encodes CASRKQGGGTGELFF.

V is TRBV10-3 and J is TRBJ1-2, with D perhaps TRBD1 (5 bases). The CDR3 has 13 amino acids. V lost 4 bases to trimming and J lost 3 bases, with 9 bases between them. CDR1 is ENHRY and CDR2 is SYGVKD in the germline V gene. The CDR3 DNA is TGTGCCATCAGTGTATCGGGGGACTATGGCTACACCTTC. It is translated as CAISVSGDYGYTF.

The V call is TRBV27, the J call TRBJ2-7; tentatively, D is TRBD2 (5 bases). V was clipped by 8 bases and J by 0 bases, with 5 bases between them. The germline gives CDR1 MNHEY, CDR2 SMNVEV (reference sequence). This CDR3 is 11 amino acids long. Here the CDR3 reads CASGLSYEQYF. DNA of the CDR3: TGTGCCAGCGGACTCTCCTACGAGCAGTACTTC.

The chain links TRBV7-2 to TRBJ2-7, with D uncertain. V was trimmed by 0 bases and J by 2 bases, leaving 11 bases between them. Germline values: CDR1 SGHTA, CDR2 FQGNSA. The CDR3 runs 15 residues. CDR3 sequence reads: CASSLASPPTYEQYF. DNA for the CDR3: TGTGCCAGCAGCTTAGCGAGCCCTCCCACCTACGAGCAGTACTTC.

The chain combines TRBV6-1 with TRBJ2-7; 7 bases fit TRBD1. The germline CDR1 and CDR2 sequences are MNHNS and SASEGT. This CDR3 is 14 amino acids long. V trimming: 1 base; J trimming: 3 bases; junction bases outside the gene matches: 3. The CDR3 DNA reads TGTGCCAGCAGTGAAGTCAGGGGGTACTACGAGCAGTACTTC. This gives the protein CASSEVRGYYEQYF.

The V and J genes are TRBV28 and TRBJ1-5; D not certain. There are 15 residues in the CDR3. Trimming removed 5 bases from V and 1 base from J, with 12 bases in between. Germline CDR1 and CDR2: MDHEN and SYDVKM. The CDR3 here is CASSPRGPSNQPQHF. As DNA, the CDR3 is TGTGCCAGCAGTCCCCGTGGGCCAAGCAATCAGCCCCAGCATTTT.

V is TRBV5-1 and J is TRBJ2-3, with TRBD2 identical over 7 bases. Per germline, CDR1 SGHRS and CDR2 YFSETQ. V was clipped by 3 bases and J by 0 bases; unmatched bases: 10. This CDR3 comprises 17 residues. The CDR3 spells CASSSRGSGTSTDTQYF. The CDR3 nucleotides are TGCGCCAGCAGCTCCCGCGGGAGCGGGACTAGCACAGATACGCAGTATTTT.

The chain is built from TRBV4-2 and TRBJ2-5; perhaps TRBD1 as D (5 bases). The CDR3 runs 13 residues. Germline V CDR1 and CDR2: LGHNA, YNFKEQ. V was pared by 3 bases and J by 5 bases, with 10 bases between. The CDR3 bases are TGTGCCAGCAGCCAGCCCAAGGGGGAGACCCAGTACTTC. Encoded protein: CASSQPKGETQYF.

The chain is built from TRBV28 and TRBJ1-2, with D perhaps matching TRBD1 (5 bases). Trimming removed 3 bases from V and 3 bases from J, with 11 bases in between. CDR3 length: 14 residues. The germline gives CDR1 MDHEN, CDR2 SYDVKM. Here the CDR3 DNA reads TGTGCCAGCAGTTTGGGGGACCGCGACTATGGCTACACCTTC. It specifies CASSLGDRDYGYTF.